Listed below are T cell receptor beta chains from one sample, sequenced in a study of Graves' ophthalmopathy and Graves' hyperthyroidism. TCRdb fed the multiplex PCR reads into MiXCR, producing one record per CDR3 protein. The table includes some 1.1 million distinct CDR3 sequences, roughly 35% detected once. Sequenced sample: peripheral blood or thyroid tissue (not recorded which). The receptors shown here come from an adult man with Graves' hyperthyroidism. CDR3s include the opening cysteine and the closing phenylalanine or tryptophan. Fields, in order: CDR3 protein, CDR3 DNA, V gene, clone size, D gene, J gene. The D gene is left open where the match is weak. Where a row states a size, it is once, few, many or the class of an expanded clone; other rows omit it.

CSAITLARRTYEQYF TGCAGTGCTATAACCCTAGCGCGTCGGACCTACGAGCAGTACTTC TRBV20-1 many - TRBJ2-7
CSASAGRTGELFF TGCAGCGCCAGCGCAGGGCGCACCGGGGAGCTGTTTTTT TRBV29-1 once - TRBJ2-2
CASSEVGVKDSPLHF TGTGCCAGCAGTGAAGTGGGGGTGAAGGATTCACCCCTCCACTTT TRBV2 - - TRBJ1-6
CAISETWTSGTQETQYF TGTGCCATCAGTGAAACCTGGACTAGCGGGACCCAAGAGACCCAGTACTTC TRBV10-3 - TRBD2 TRBJ2-5
CASRRTSGNTGELFF TGTGCCAGCAGACGGACTAGCGGAAACACCGGGGAGCTGTTTTTT TRBV12-3/TRBV12-4 few TRBD2 TRBJ2-2
CASSPHDGTGNTEAFF TGTGCCAGCAGCCCTCATGATGGGACAGGGAACACTGAAGCTTTCTTT TRBV5-5 few TRBD1 TRBJ1-1
CASRGDREETQYF TGTGCCAGCAGGGGGGACAGGGAAGAGACCCAGTACTTC TRBV12-3/TRBV12-4 many TRBD1 TRBJ2-5
CACSARQGDYGYTF TGTGCCTGCAGTGCTCGACAGGGAGACTATGGCTACACCTTC TRBV2 once TRBD1 TRBJ1-2
CSARDRAGVLETQYF TGCAGTGCTAGAGATCGGGCGGGAGTCTTGGAGACCCAGTACTTC TRBV20-1 - TRBD2 TRBJ2-5
CSARDPSLTDYGYTF TGCAGTGCTAGAGACCCGTCGCTCACCGACTATGGCTACACCTTC TRBV20-1 many - TRBJ1-2
CSARERPSGRGRRTGELFF TGCAGTGCTAGAGAGCGTCCTAGCGGGAGGGGCCGGAGGACCGGGGAGCTGTTTTTT TRBV20-1 few TRBD2 TRBJ2-2
CASARRGIQYF TGTGCCAGCGCTAGGCGGGGCATTCAGTACTTC TRBV10-3 few - TRBJ2-4
CASSYRRDRVYEQYF TGTGCCAGCAGTTACCGCCGGGACAGGGTGTACGAGCAGTACTTC TRBV10-3 few TRBD1 TRBJ2-7
CASGWREYFETQYF TGTGCCAGCGGTTGGCGGGAGTATTTCGAGACCCAGTACTTC TRBV13 - TRBD2 TRBJ2-5
CASSFSGFSYEQYF TGTGCCAGCAGCTTTAGCGGGTTCTCCTACGAGCAGTACTTC TRBV13 - TRBD2 TRBJ2-7
CAISQGRNTEAFF TGTGCCATCAGTCAGGGAAGGAACACTGAAGCTTTCTTT TRBV10-3 many - TRBJ1-1